Shown below are 4 T cell receptor beta chains from a single sample sequenced in a study of CD4 T cells in relation to SARS-CoV-2 and coronaviruses. Which antigens these TCRs recognize remains unknown. The unexposed donors gave CD4+ T cells in about 2010-2019, prior to COVID-19. CD4+ T cells were isolated from the cells after roughly 11 days of culture. Clones were sequenced by immunoSEQ multiplex PCR, and TCRdb holds only the in-frame ones, with some missing. The sample records about 28,000 clones, just under 75% being singletons. Sequencing input: CD4+ T cells from PBMCs, cultured in vitro. The receptors were sampled from a human donor in good health.

This chain joins TRBV5-4 and TRBJ2-6; D ambiguous. This CDR3 has 13 amino acids. The germline CDR1 and CDR2 sequences are SGHNT and YYREEE (reference sequence). Trimming stripped 4 bases from V and 4 bases from J, with 6 bases between. This CDR3 reads CASSNWGANVLTF. The CDR3 DNA follows: TGTGCCAGCAGCAACTGGGGGGCCAACGTCCTGACTTTC.

The chain carries TRBV5-1 and TRBJ2-3; tentatively, D is TRBD1 or TRBD2 (5 bases each). Germline V gene sequence: CDR1 SGHRS, CDR2 YFSETQ. V lost 2 bases and J lost 5, with 12 bases in between. This CDR3 region has 14 residues. The CDR3 region has the DNA TGCGCCAGCAGCTTACCCGGGGCTTTAGATACGCAGTATTTT. Its translation: CASSLPGALDTQYF.

The chain is built from TRBV5-1 and TRBJ2-3; 14 nucleotides match TRBD2. Germline V lookup: CDR1 SGHRS, CDR2 YFSETQ. The CDR3 totals 16 residues. Losses at the gene ends were 5 bases for V and 1 base for J; bases not matched to a gene: 3. CDR3 loop: CASSRGLAGGTDTQYF. Written as DNA, the CDR3 is TGCGCCAGCAGTCGGGGACTAGCGGGAGGCACAGATACGCAGTATTTT.

This rearrangement joins TRBV4-1 to TRBJ2-5; 7 bases are shared with TRBD2. Trimming at V came to 0 bases and at J to 5 bases, leaving 9 bases not matched to a gene. Germline V gene data show CDR1 as MGHRA and CDR2 as YSYEKL. This CDR3 is built from 16 residues. This chain's CDR3 is CASSQDGSGGMETQYF. The CDR3 DNA follows: TGCGCCAGCAGCCAAGATGGATCGGGGGGTATGGAGACCCAGTACTTC.